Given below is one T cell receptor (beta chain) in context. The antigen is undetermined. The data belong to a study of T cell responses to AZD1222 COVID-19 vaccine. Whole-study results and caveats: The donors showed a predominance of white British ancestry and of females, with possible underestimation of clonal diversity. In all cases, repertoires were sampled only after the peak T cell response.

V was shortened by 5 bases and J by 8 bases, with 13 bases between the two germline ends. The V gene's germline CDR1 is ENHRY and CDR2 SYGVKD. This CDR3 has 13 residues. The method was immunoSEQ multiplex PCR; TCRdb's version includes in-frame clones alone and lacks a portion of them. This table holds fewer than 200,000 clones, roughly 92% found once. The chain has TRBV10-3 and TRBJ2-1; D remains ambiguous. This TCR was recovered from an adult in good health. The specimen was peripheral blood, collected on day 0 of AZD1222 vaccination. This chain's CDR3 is CAISSSDVHEQFF. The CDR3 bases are TGTGCCATCAGTTCATCGGATGTCCATGAGCAGTTCTTC.